This T cell receptor (beta chain) originates from a study of early T cells in non-severe SARS-CoV-2 infection. CDR3 length equals 16 residues. From germline, CDR1 is SGHRS and CDR2 YFSETQ. Trimming removed 0 bases from V and 2 bases from J, with 9 bases in between. The library protocol tagged individual cDNA molecules with unique molecular identifiers. TCRdb independently ran MiXCR on the 5' RACE reads; one entry per CDR3 protein. The sample shows roughly 29,000 distinct CDR3 sequences, about 4.5% of them seen only once. Sequencing was carried out using whole blood. This clonotype was obtained from an adult who was a healthcare worker with PCR-confirmed SARS-CoV-2 infection or an uninfected control (not recorded which). The chain employs TRBV5-1 and TRBJ2-6; TRBD1 might be the D (5 bases). CDR3 sequence reads: CASSLGQLAGANVLTF. The DNA for the CDR3 is TGCGCCAGCAGCTTGGGACAGCTCGCTGGGGCCAACGTCCTGACTTTC.